The clone carrying this T cell receptor (beta chain) was picked up many times. Antigen unknown. Amplified regions were TCR beta CDR3 sequences from RNA transcripts. The HTBI primer set drove a first-round RT-PCR of the TCR CDR3. MiXCR was run by TCRdb on the multiplex PCR reads, yielding one entry per CDR3 protein. The profile shows hundreds of thousands of distinct CDR3 sequences, roughly 15% of them singletons. This specimen belongs to a study of T cells in Graves' hyperthyroidism and ophthalmopathy. The study's findings and limits: The authors' 13 V-J model separated ophthalmopathy from stable hyperthyroidism. Most clonotypes expanded in the thyroid (above 0.001) were also present in blood.

The CDR3 contains 17 residues. Trimming removed 3 bases from V and 0 bases from J, with 18 bases in between. CDR1 DFQATT and CDR2 SNEGSKA come from the germline V gene (reference sequence). The chain carries TRBV20-1 and TRBJ2-1; a weak D match, TRBD2 (7 bases). The clonotype originates from a woman between 18 and 29 years old with Graves' hyperthyroidism. The sequenced sample consisted of blood. The CDR3 region is CSASSPGGGNSYNEQFF. CDR3 DNA: TGCAGTGCTAGCTCCCCGGGGGGCGGCAACTCCTACAATGAGCAGTTCTTC.